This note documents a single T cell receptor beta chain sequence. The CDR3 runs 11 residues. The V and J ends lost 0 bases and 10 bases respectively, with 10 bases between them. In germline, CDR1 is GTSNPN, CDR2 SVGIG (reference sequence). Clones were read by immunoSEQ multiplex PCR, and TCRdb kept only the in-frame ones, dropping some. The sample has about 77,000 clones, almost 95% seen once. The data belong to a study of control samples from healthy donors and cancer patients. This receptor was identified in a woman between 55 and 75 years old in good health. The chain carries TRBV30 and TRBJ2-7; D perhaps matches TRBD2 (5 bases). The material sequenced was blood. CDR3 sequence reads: CAWSVLEIQYF. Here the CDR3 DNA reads TGTGCCTGGAGTGTACTAGAGATTCAGTACTTC.